This TCR beta chain was profiled in a study of human T cells and chemical hapten exposure. About the research overall: A roughly 2 cm by roughly 2 cm inner upper arm patch received 2% DPC for sensitization. Reading of the patch tests, which applied 0.01% DPC to the upper back, occurred at 6 days. The study's findings and limits: Patch test scores rose with PT1 expanded TCR counts, a positive correlation.

The time point is: pre-sensitization, week 0. The treatment is: therapeutic diphenylcyclopropenone sensitization with weekly scalp DPC. Extraction of total RNA was performed on unfractionated whole blood. This clonotype came up a few times. Its target is unknown. TCRdb fed the RACE reads into MiXCR, producing one record per CDR3 protein. Of 240,000 or so distinct CDR3 sequences in the sample, roughly 8.9% are singletons; the top ten hold approximately 2.3%. This sequence originates from a middle-aged woman with alopecia areata. Some clones in this sample may be carry-over from other donors' samples. Sample: whole blood, taken in connection with sensitization to the hapten diphenylcyclopropenone (DPC).

CDR3 sequence: CASSSPTGAYEQYF. The CDR3 nucleotides are TGTGCCAGCAGTTCTCCCACAGGGGCCTACGAGCAGTACTTC. The chain is built from TRBV27 and TRBJ2-7; 7 bases line up with TRBD1. V was clipped by 4 bases and J by 2 bases; unmatched bases: 5. Germline values: CDR1 MNHEY, CDR2 SMNVEV (reference sequence). This CDR3 has 14 amino acids.